The 9 T cell receptor beta chains below all came from one sample that was sequenced in a study of blood T cell repertoires in COVID-19 (dated by TCRdb to about 2020). The library relied on the immunoSEQ multiplex PCR assay. Drawn from immuneACCESS, this table holds only the in-frame rearrangements with V and J called that TCRdb kept. Clones are partly lost; checked studies trace under half to an unresolved V gene and leave the rest unexplained. The sample records fewer than 250,000 clones, 84% of which are singletons. The ten top clones hold about 20% of the sample. The source material was peripheral blood. These receptor sequences come from a young man with active or convalescent COVID-19.

This clone has just one count. This chain uses TRBV30 with TRBJ1-2, with D maybe TRBD1 (6 bases). V was trimmed by 3 bases and J by 5 bases, leaving 13 bases between them. The CDR3 is 13 amino acids. Germline V gene sequence: CDR1 GTSNPN, CDR2 SVGIG (reference sequence). DNA for the CDR3: TGTGCCTGGAGAGGGGGAGTTGGATATGGCTACACCTTC. It encodes CAWRGGVGYGYTF.

This clone has just a few counts. DNA of the CDR3: TGTGCCAGCAGCTTAGATCGGTACCGTTCCTACGAGCAGTACTTC. Encoded protein: CASSLDRYRSYEQYF. This sequence joins TRBV11-2 and TRBJ2-7; unclear D gene. The CDR3 is 15 amino acids. The V end lost 0 bases, the J end lost 1 base, and 10 bases lay between the germline ends. CDR1 SGHAT and CDR2 FQNNGV come from the germline V gene. Together with reference TRBV11-2 and TRBJ2-7, the CDR3 gives the full variable domain: EAGVAQSPRYKIIEKRQSVAFWCNPISGHATLYWYQQILGQGPKLLIQFQNNGVVDDSQLPKDRFSAERLKGVDSTLKIQPAKLEDSAVYLCASSLDRYRSYEQYFGPGTRLTVT.

This clone was observed a few times. This chain links TRBV7-3 with TRBJ2-2; D call uncertain. There are 12 residues in the CDR3. In germline, CDR1 is SGHTA, CDR2 FQGTGA. V was pared by 5 bases and J by 6 bases, with 7 bases between. The CDR3 here is CASSPSAGELFF. Here the CDR3 DNA reads TGTGCCAGCAGCCCCTCCGCCGGGGAGCTGTTTTTT. The variable domain in full, with the rest retrieved from reference TRBV7-3 and TRBJ2-2, is GAGVSQTPSNKVTEKGKYVELRCDPISGHTALYWYRQSLGQGPEFLIYFQGTGAADDSGLPNDRFFAVRPEGSVSTLKIQRTERGDSAVYLCASSPSAGELFFGEGSRLTVL.

CDR3: CASSSRLAPQQFF. The CDR3 DNA is TGTGCCAGCAGCAGCCGACTAGCGCCACAGCAGTTCTTC. J is TRBJ2-1 and V is TRBV7-8; 8 positions agree with TRBD2. The CDR3 consists of 13 residues. The germline V gene has CDR1 SGHVS and CDR2 FQNEAQ. V gave up 5 bases and J gave up 11 bases; unmatched junction bases: 8.

The chain carries TRBV28 and TRBJ1-5, with D possibly matching TRBD1 (6 bases). The V end was cut by 4 bases, the J end by 4 bases, with 11 bases between. Germline lookup yields CDR1 MDHEN and CDR2 SYDVKM. This CDR3 is built from 14 residues. This CDR3 reads CASSSSDRNQPQHF. The CDR3 coding sequence is TGTGCCAGCAGTTCTTCAGACAGGAATCAGCCCCAGCATTTT.

The chain couples TRBV9 to TRBJ2-3; 8 bases fit TRBD2. The junction had 13 bases not matched to a gene; V was cut back by 0 bases and J by 4 bases. The CDR3 totals 18 residues. Germline V gene sequence: CDR1 SGDLS, CDR2 YYNGEE. In DNA form, the CDR3 reads TGTGCCAGCAGCGTAGGCAATAGCGGGGTGGGGAGCGCAGATACGCAGTATTTT. It is translated as CASSVGNSGVGSADTQYF.

The rearrangement links TRBV28 to TRBJ2-6; TRBD1 matches 7 bases. CDR3 length equals 16 residues. CDR1 is MDHEN, CDR2 SYDVKM, per germline. V dropped 10 bases and J dropped 0; count of bases not matched to a gene: 9. Here the CDR3 DNA reads TGTGCCACCACCCGGGGACAGACCTCTGGGGCCAACGTCCTGACTTTC. Residues: CATTRGQTSGANVLTF. The full variable domain, completed using reference TRBV28 and TRBJ2-6, is DVKVTQSSRYLVKRTGEKVFLECVQDMDHENMFWYRQDPGLGLRLIYFSYDVKMKEKGDIPEGYSVSREKKERFSLILESASTNQTSMYLCATTRGQTSGANVLTFGAGSRLTVL.

The rearrangement uses TRBV5-5 and TRBJ2-2; possible D gene TRBD2, 6 bases. V shed 2 bases and J shed 4 bases, with 12 bases lying between them. In germline, CDR1 is SGHKS, CDR2 YYEKEE (reference sequence). The CDR3 consists of 15 residues. The DNA of the CDR3 is TGTGCCAGCAGCTTAGGGACTCCTGTCACCGGGGAGCTGTTTTTT. This codes for CASSLGTPVTGELFF.

V usage is TRBV7-9 and J usage is TRBJ1-1, with 7 bases identical to TRBD1. The V gene end was trimmed by 5 bases and the J gene end by 5 bases; junction bases not matched to a gene: 8. CDR1 and CDR2 (germline): SEHNR, FQNEAQ (reference sequence). This CDR3 has 14 residues. CDR3 loop: CASSDRVQFTEAFF. The CDR3 DNA reads TGTGCCAGCAGCGACAGGGTTCAGTTTACTGAAGCTTTCTTT.